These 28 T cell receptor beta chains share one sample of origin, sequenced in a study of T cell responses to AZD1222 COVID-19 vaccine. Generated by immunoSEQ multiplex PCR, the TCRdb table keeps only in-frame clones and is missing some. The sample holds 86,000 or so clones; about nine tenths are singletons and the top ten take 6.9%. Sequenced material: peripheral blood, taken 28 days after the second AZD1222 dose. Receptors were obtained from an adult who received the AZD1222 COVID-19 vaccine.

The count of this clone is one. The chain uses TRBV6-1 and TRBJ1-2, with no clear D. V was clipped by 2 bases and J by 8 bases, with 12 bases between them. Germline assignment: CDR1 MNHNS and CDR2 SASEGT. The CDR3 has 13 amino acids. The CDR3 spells CASSEYRDRGYTF. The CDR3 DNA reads TGTGCCAGCAGTGAATATAGGGATCGCGGCTACACCTTC.

CDR3 in amino acids: CASSFRNEKLFF. For the CDR3, the DNA is TGTGCCAGCAGTTTCAGGAATGAAAAACTGTTTTTT. V gene TRBV7-9 combines with J gene TRBJ1-4, with D uncertain. Germline V gives CDR1 SEHNR, CDR2 FQNEAQ (reference sequence). CDR3 size: 12 residues. The V gene lost 6 bases and the J gene lost 5 bases, with 7 bases spanning the gap.

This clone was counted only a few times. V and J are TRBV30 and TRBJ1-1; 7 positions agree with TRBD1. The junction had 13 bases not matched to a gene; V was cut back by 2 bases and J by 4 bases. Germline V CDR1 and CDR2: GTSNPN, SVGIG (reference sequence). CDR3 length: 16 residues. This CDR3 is CAWSSRGTGVGTEAFF. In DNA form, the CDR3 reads TGTGCCTGGAGTTCTCGGGGAACAGGGGTGGGCACTGAAGCTTTCTTT.

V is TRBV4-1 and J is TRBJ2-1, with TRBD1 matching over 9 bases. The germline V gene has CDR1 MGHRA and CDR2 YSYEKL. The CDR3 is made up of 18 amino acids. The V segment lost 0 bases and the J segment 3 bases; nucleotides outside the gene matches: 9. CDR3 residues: CASSQEETGTGFYNEQFF. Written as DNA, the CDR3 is TGCGCCAGCAGCCAAGAGGAAACCGGGACAGGGTTCTACAATGAGCAGTTCTTC.

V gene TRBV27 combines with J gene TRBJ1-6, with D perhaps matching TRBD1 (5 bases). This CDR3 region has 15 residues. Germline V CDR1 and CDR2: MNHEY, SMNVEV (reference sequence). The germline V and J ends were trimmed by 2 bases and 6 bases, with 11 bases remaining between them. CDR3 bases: TGTGCCAGCAGTTTAAGGGGCCTGGGTAATTCACCCCTCCACTTT. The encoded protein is CASSLRGLGNSPLHF.

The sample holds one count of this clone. The CDR3 reads CASSTGQDGLGYTF. CDR3 in DNA: TGTGCCAGCAGTACTGGACAGGACGGCCTCGGCTACACCTTC. The rearrangement joins TRBV6-5 to TRBJ1-2, with TRBD1 matching over 7 bases. The CDR3 sequence is 14 residues long. Germline values: CDR1 MNHEY, CDR2 SVGAGI. Trimming took 5 bases from V and 8 from J; bases not matched to a gene: 11.

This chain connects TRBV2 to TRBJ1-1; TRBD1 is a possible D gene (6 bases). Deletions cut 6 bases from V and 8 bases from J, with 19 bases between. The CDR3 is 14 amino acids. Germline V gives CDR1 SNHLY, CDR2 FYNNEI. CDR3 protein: CASRPRQGQREAFF. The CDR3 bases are TGTGCCAGCAGACCGAGGCAGGGGCAGAGAGAAGCTTTCTTT.

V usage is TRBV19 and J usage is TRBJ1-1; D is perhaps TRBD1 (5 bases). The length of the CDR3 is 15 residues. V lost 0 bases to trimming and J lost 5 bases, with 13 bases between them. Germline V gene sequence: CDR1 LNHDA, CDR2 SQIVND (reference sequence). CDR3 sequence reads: CASSIEWDLRTEAFF. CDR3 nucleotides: TGTGCCAGTAGTATAGAATGGGACCTCAGGACTGAAGCTTTCTTT. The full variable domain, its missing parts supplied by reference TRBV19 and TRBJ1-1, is DGGITQSPKYLFRKEGQNVTLSCEQNLNHDAMYWYRQDPGQGLRLIYYSQIVNDFQKGDIAEGYSVSREKKESFPLTVTSAQKNPTAFYLCASSIEWDLRTEAFFGQGTRLTVV.

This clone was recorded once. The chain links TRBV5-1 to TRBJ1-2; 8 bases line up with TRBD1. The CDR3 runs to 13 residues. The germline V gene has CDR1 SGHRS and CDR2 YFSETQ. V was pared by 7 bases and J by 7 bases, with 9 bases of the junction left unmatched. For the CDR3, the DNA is TGCGCCAGCCGTGGACAGGGCTCATTTGGCTACACCTTC. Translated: CASRGQGSFGYTF.

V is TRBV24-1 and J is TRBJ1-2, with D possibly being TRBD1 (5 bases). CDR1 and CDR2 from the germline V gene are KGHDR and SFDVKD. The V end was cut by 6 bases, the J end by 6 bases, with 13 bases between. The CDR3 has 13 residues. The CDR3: CATSNSGRDGYTF. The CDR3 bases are TGTGCCACCAGTAATTCAGGGAGAGATGGCTACACCTTC.

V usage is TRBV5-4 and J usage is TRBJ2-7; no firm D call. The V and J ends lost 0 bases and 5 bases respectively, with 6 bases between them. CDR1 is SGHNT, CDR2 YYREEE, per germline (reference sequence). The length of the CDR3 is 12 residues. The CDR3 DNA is TGTGCCAGCAGCTTGGGATGGGACGAGCAGTACTTC. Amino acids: CASSLGWDEQYF.

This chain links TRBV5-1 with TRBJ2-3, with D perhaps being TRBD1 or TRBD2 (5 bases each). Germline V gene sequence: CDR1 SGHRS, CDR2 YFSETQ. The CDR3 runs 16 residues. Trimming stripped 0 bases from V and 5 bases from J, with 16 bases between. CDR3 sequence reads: CASSLVGRGHRDTQYF. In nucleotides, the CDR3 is TGCGCCAGCAGCTTGGTGGGGCGAGGGCACCGAGATACGCAGTATTTT.

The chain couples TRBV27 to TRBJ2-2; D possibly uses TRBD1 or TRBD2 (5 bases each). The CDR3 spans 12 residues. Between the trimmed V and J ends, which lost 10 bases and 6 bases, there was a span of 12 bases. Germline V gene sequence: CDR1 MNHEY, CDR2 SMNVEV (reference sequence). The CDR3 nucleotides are TGTGCCACCAAGAGGGGTGCCGGGGAGCTGTTTTTT. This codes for CATKRGAGELFF.

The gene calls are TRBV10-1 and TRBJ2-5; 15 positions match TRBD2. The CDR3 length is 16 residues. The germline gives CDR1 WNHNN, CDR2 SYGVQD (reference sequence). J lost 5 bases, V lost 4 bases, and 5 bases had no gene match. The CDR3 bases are TGCGCCAGCAGTGGAGGACTAGCGGGAGGGCAGGAGACCCAGTACTTC. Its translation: CASSGGLAGGQETQYF.

CDR3 loop: CASSFKGSGTKYSYNEQFF. In DNA, the CDR3 is TGTGCCAGCAGCTTTAAGGGAAGCGGGACTAAATACTCCTACAATGAGCAGTTCTTC. V gene TRBV7-8 combines with J gene TRBJ2-1; 7 bases align to TRBD2. The CDR3 is 19 residues long. V shed 3 bases, J shed 0 bases, and the junction held 14 bases outside the gene matches. Germline V gene data show CDR1 as SGHVS and CDR2 as FQNEAQ.

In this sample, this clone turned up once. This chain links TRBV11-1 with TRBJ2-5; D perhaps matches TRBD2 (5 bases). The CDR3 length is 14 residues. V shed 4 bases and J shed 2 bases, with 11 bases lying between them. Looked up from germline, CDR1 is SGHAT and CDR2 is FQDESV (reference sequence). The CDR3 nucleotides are TGTGCCAGCAGCTCGACTAATTTACAAGAGACCCAGTACTTC. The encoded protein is CASSSTNLQETQYF.

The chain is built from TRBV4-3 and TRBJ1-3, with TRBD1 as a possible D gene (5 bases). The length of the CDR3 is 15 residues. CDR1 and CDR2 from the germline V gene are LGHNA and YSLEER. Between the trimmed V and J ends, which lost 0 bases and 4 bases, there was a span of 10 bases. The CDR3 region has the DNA TGCGCCAGCAGCCAAGATTCAGGGAAAGGAAACACCATATATTTT. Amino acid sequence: CASSQDSGKGNTIYF.

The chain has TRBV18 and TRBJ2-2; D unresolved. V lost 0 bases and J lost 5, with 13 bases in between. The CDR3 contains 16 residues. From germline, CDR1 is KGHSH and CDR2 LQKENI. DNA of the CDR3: TGTGCCAGCTCACCACCGGGGTTGGGAAGGACCGGGGAGCTGTTTTTT. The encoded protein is CASSPPGLGRTGELFF.

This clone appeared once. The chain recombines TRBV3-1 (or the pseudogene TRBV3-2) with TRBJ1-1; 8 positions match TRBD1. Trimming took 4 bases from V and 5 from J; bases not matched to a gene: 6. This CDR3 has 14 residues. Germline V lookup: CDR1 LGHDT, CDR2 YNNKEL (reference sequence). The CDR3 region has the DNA TGTGCCAGCAGCCGTTGGACAGGGAAGACTGAAGCTTTCTTT. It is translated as CASSRWTGKTEAFF.

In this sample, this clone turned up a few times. The CDR3 loop reads CASRGRGSYGYTF. CDR3 coding DNA: TGTGCCAGCAGGGGGCGGGGAAGCTATGGCTACACCTTC. This rearrangement joins TRBV2 to TRBJ1-2; TRBD1 is a possible D gene (5 bases). The CDR3 is made up of 13 amino acids. Germline V CDR1 and CDR2: SNHLY, FYNNEI. The V and J ends lost 6 bases and 4 bases respectively, with 12 bases between them.

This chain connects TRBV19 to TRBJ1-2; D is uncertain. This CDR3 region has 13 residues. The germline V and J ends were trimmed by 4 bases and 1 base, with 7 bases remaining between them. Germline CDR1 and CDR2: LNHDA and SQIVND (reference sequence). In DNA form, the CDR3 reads TGTGCCAGTAGTAAACAGATTAACTATGGCTACACCTTC. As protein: CASSKQINYGYTF.

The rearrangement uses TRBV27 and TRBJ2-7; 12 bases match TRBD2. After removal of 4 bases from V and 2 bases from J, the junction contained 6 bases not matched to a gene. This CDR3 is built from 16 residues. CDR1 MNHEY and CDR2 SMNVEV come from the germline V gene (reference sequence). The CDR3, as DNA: TGTGCCAGCAGTTCCATTCTAGCGGGAGGGGCCTACGAGCAGTACTTC. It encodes CASSSILAGGAYEQYF.

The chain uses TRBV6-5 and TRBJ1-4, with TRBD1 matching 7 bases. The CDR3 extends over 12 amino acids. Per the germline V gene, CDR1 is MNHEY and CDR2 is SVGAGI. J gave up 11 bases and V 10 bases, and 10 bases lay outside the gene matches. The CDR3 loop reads CATGDSLVKLFF. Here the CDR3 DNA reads TGTGCCACCGGGGACAGCCTTGTGAAACTGTTTTTT.

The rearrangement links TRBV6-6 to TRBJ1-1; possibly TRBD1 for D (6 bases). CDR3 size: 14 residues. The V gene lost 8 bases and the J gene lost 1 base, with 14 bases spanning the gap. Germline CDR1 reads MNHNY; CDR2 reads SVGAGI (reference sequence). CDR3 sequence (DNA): TGTGCCAGCTCCTATGAGGGGGGGAACACTGAAGCTTTCTTT. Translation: CASSYEGGNTEAFF.

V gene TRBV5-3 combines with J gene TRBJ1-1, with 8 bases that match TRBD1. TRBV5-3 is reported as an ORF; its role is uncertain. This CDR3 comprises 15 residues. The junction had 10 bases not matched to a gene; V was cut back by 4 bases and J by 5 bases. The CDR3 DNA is TGTGCCAGAAGCGGGACAGGCAAATTCGGGACTGAAGCTTTCTTT. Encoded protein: CARSGTGKFGTEAFF.

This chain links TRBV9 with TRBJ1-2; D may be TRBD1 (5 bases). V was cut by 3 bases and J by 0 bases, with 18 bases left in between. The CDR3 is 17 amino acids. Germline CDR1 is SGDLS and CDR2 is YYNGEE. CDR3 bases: TGTGCCAGCAGCGCACCCCCTCACGGGGCAGCTAACTATGGCTACACCTTC. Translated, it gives CASSAPPHGAANYGYTF. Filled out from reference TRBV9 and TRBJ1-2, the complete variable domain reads DSGVTQTPKHLITATGQRVTLRCSPRSGDLSVYWYQQSLDQGLQFLIQYYNGEERAKGNILERFSAQQFPDLHSELNLSSLELGDSALYFCASSAPPHGAANYGYTFGSGTRLTVV.

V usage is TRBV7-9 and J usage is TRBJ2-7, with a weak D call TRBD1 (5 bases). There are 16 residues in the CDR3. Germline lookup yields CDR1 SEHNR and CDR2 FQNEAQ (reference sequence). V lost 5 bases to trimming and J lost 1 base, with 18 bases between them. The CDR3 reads CASSHGRQGWSYEQYF. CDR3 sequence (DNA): TGTGCCAGCAGCCATGGAAGGCAGGGCTGGTCCTACGAGCAGTACTTC. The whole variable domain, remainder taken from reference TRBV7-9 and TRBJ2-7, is DTGVSQNPRHKITKRGQNVTFRCDPISEHNRLYWYRQTLGQGPEFLTYFQNEAQLEKSRLLSDRFSAERPKGSFSTLEIQRTEQGDSAMYLCASSHGRQGWSYEQYFGPGTRLTVT.

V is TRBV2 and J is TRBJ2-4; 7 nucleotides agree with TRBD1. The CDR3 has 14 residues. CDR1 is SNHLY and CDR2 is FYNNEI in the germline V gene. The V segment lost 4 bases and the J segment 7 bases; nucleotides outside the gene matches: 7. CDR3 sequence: CASSVAGGRNIQYF. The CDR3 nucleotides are TGTGCCAGCAGTGTTGCAGGGGGTAGGAACATTCAGTACTTC.